This entry lists 9 T cell receptor beta chains sequenced from one sample in a study of blood T cell repertoires in COVID-19. The method was immunoSEQ multiplex PCR; TCRdb's version includes in-frame clones alone and lacks a portion of them. The data hold 120,000 or so clones, with approximately 87% observed a single time. The material sequenced was peripheral blood. The source is a woman between 50 and 59 years old with acute or convalescent COVID-19.

The J gene is TRBJ1-2, the V gene TRBV10-3; 8 bases line up with TRBD1. The CDR3 runs to 12 residues. Germline V gene lookup returns CDR1 ENHRY and CDR2 SYGVKD. With V trimmed by 4 bases and J by 6 bases, 1 base remained unmatched. The CDR3 spells CAISAQGDGYTF. CDR3 nucleotide sequence: TGTGCCATCAGTGCACAGGGGGATGGCTACACCTTC.

This clone was detected only a few times. The chain couples TRBV9 to TRBJ1-4; D remains unclear. The CDR3 spans 14 residues. Germline V lookup: CDR1 SGDLS, CDR2 YYNGEE. Deletions cut 4 bases from V and 8 bases from J, with 15 bases between. CDR3 sequence reads: CASSLRLEDEKLFF. The CDR3 DNA is TGTGCCAGCAGCCTACGACTAGAAGACGAAAAACTGTTTTTT.

This CDR3 reads CASSFRAGVRDNEQFF. In nucleotides, the CDR3 is TGTGCCAGCAGCTTTAGGGCGGGGGTAAGGGACAATGAGCAGTTCTTC. The chain uses TRBV7-9 and TRBJ2-1; the match to TRBD2 covers 7 bases. This CDR3 has 16 residues. Germline assignment: CDR1 SEHNR and CDR2 FQNEAQ (reference sequence). V lost 3 bases and J lost 5; bases outside the gene matches: 10.

The V and J genes are TRBV13 and TRBJ2-1; D might be TRBD2 (5 bases). Germline V CDR1 and CDR2: PRHDT, FYEKMQ (reference sequence). CDR3 length: 17 residues. V was clipped by 5 bases and J by 6 bases, with 23 bases between them. Written as DNA, the CDR3 is TGTGCCAGCAGCGCCGGGCTAGCTGAAAGGGCCGGCAATGAGCAGTTCTTC. Translation: CASSAGLAERAGNEQFF.

The chain has TRBV3-1 (or the pseudogene TRBV3-2) and TRBJ1-1; 9 bases align to TRBD1. The germline CDR1 and CDR2 sequences are LGHDT and YNNKEL (reference sequence). Trimming removed 6 bases from V and 7 bases from J; junction bases left unmatched: 6. CDR3 length: 13 amino acids. CDR3 sequence (DNA): TGTGCCAGCAGACCACAGGGGGCAGTTGAAGCTTTCTTT. Translated: CASRPQGAVEAFF.

The rearrangement uses TRBV20-1 and TRBJ1-2; 8 bases match TRBD1. Unmatched junction bases numbered 3, after V lost 4 bases and J lost 5 bases. The CDR3 is made up of 12 amino acids. Germline V gene data show CDR1 as DFQATT and CDR2 as SNEGSKA (reference sequence). CDR3 coding DNA: TGCAGTGCTACTGACAGGGGATATGGCTACACCTTC. This sequence encodes CSATDRGYGYTF.

The gene calls are TRBV5-1 and TRBJ2-1, with D perhaps TRBD2 (6 bases). CDR3 length: 15 amino acids. Trimming removed 1 base from V and 0 bases from J, with 8 bases in between. The germline V gene has CDR1 SGHRS and CDR2 YFSETQ. This chain's CDR3 is CASSLRAGSYNEQFF. CDR3 DNA: TGCGCCAGCAGCTTGAGAGCGGGCTCCTACAATGAGCAGTTCTTC.

The chain employs TRBV27 and TRBJ2-7, with 9 positions matching TRBD2. V gave up 6 bases and J gave up 1 base; unmatched junction bases: 4. Germline-derived CDR1 and CDR2 are MNHEY and SMNVEV (reference sequence). The CDR3 extends over 14 amino acids. CDR3 nucleotide sequence: TGTGCCAGCAGACCAAGCGGGAGGTCCTACGAGCAGTACTTC. Translating gives CASRPSGRSYEQYF.

The chain has TRBV10-1 and TRBJ2-1, with 12 bases fitting TRBD2. Germline V gene lookup returns CDR1 WNHNN and CDR2 SYGVQD (reference sequence). CDR3 length: 18 amino acids. The V segment lost 4 bases and the J segment 8 bases; nucleotides outside the gene matches: 15. CDR3 nucleotide sequence: TGCGCCAGCAGTGTCCTACGACTAGCGGGAGACTCCAGAGATGAGCAGTTCTTC. Amino acids: CASSVLRLAGDSRDEQFF.